Below, 31 T cell receptor beta chains from the same sample are listed, as sequenced in a study of T cell responses to AZD1222 COVID-19 vaccine. Clones were read by immunoSEQ multiplex PCR, and TCRdb kept only the in-frame ones, dropping some. The profile shows some 190,000 clones, about 92% of them singletons. The sequencing used peripheral blood, collected on day 0 of AZD1222 vaccination. These receptors were obtained from an adult in good health.

This chain uses TRBV4-1 with TRBJ1-3, with D possibly TRBD1 on 5 matching bases. The V end was cut by 5 bases, the J end by 0 bases, with 17 bases between. There are 17 residues in the CDR3. The germline gives CDR1 MGHRA, CDR2 YSYEKL. The CDR3, as DNA: TGCGCCAGCAGCGTGGGGCGATCCCTTAACTCTGGAAACACCATATATTTT. Protein: CASSVGRSLNSGNTIYF.

The rearrangement joins TRBV6-5 to TRBJ1-1; D not certain. The CDR3 sequence is 15 residues long. The germline CDR1 and CDR2 sequences are MNHEY and SVGAGI. Trimming pared 2 bases from V and 7 bases from J, leaving 17 bases between. The CDR3 bases are TGTGCCAGCAGTTACCACGGACGGGATGGGAATGAAGCTTTCTTT. It translates to CASSYHGRDGNEAFF.

The chain combines TRBV5-1 with TRBJ2-6; D gene uncertain. The CDR3 length is 14 residues. CDR1 and CDR2 from the germline V gene are SGHRS and YFSETQ. Trimming shortened V by 1 base and J by 0 bases, and 2 bases separated the two germline ends. In DNA, the CDR3 is TGCGCCAGCAGCTTGTACTCTGGGGCCAACGTCCTGACTTTC. This sequence encodes CASSLYSGANVLTF.

The chain couples TRBV27 to TRBJ2-5, with TRBD2 as a possible D gene (6 bases). The CDR3 has 16 amino acids. Trimming left V 6 bases short and J 5 bases short, with 22 bases between. Germline CDR1 MNHEY, CDR2 SMNVEV (reference sequence). CDR3 nucleotide sequence: TGTGCCAGCAGGCCCTTCGGGGGACTCCGCGGGGAGACCCAGTACTTC. Translation gives CASRPFGGLRGETQYF.

The chain recombines TRBV7-6 with TRBJ2-7; D is possibly TRBD1 (6 bases). The V gene's germline CDR1 is SGHVS and CDR2 FNYEAQ. The CDR3 extends over 12 amino acids. The V end was cut by 8 bases, the J end by 1 base, with 9 bases between. The CDR3 region is CASGDNSYEQYF. The CDR3 nucleotides are TGTGCCAGCGGGGACAATTCCTACGAGCAGTACTTC.

This clone was seen just once. The chain links TRBV6-2 or TRBV6-3 to TRBJ1-5; maybe TRBD1 (6 bases). Per the germline V gene, CDR1 is MNHEY and CDR2 is SVGEGT. The CDR3 totals 13 residues. The V and J ends lost 4 bases and 2 bases respectively, with 6 bases between them. DNA of the CDR3: TGTGCCAGCAGTTCAGGGGGCAATCAGCCCCAGCATTTT. It yields the protein CASSSGGNQPQHF.

The chain combines TRBV15 with TRBJ1-6, with unresolved D. The V gene lost 1 base and the J gene lost 3 bases, with 7 bases spanning the gap. The germline V gene encodes CDR1 LNHNV and CDR2 YYDKDF (reference sequence). CDR3 length: 15 amino acids. The CDR3 spells CATSRGPGYNSPLHF. CDR3 nucleotides: TGTGCCACCAGCAGAGGGCCGGGCTATAATTCACCCCTCCACTTT.

The chain carries TRBV7-2 and TRBJ2-2, with 7 bases aligning to TRBD1. Germline V gives CDR1 SGHTA, CDR2 FQGNSA. Trimming removed 5 bases from V and 6 bases from J; junction bases left unmatched: 3. The CDR3 contains 13 residues. Here the CDR3 DNA reads TGTGCCAGCAGCCCTCAGGGGGCCGGGGAGCTGTTTTTT. Translation: CASSPQGAGELFF.

The chain joins TRBV3-1 (or the pseudogene TRBV3-2) to TRBJ1-1; 7 bases are a match to TRBD1. V gave up 3 bases and J gave up 2 bases; unmatched junction bases: 9. This CDR3 is 16 amino acids long. Germline loops: CDR1 LGHDT, CDR2 YNNKEL (reference sequence). The CDR3 DNA follows: TGTGCCAGCAGCCAGGCAACCGGGACAGCTAACACTGAAGCTTTCTTT. It yields the protein CASSQATGTANTEAFF.

The chain carries TRBV19 and TRBJ2-4; the match to TRBD1 covers 9 bases. The CDR3 totals 15 residues. J was trimmed by 4 bases and V by 8 bases; bases with no gene match: 9. From germline, CDR1 is LNHDA and CDR2 SQIVND (reference sequence). In nucleotides, the CDR3 is TGTGCCAGTGGGCCCCAGACAGGGGGTAAAAACATTCAGTACTTC. Its translation is CASGPQTGGKNIQYF.

This chain links TRBV4-2 with TRBJ2-3; no definite D call. Germline CDR1 and CDR2: LGHNA and YNFKEQ. The V end lost 4 bases, the J end lost 6 bases, and 14 bases lay between the germline ends. The CDR3 length is 14 residues. This chain's CDR3 is CASSPAKRGDTQYF. As DNA, the CDR3 is TGTGCCAGCAGCCCGGCAAAACGTGGGGATACGCAGTATTTT.

The J gene is TRBJ2-6, the V gene TRBV19, with D possibly being TRBD1 (5 bases). The germline V and J ends were trimmed by 8 bases and 1 base, with 15 bases remaining between them. CDR1 is LNHDA and CDR2 is SQIVND in the germline V gene (reference sequence). The CDR3 runs to 16 residues. The CDR3 spells CASHDSGISGANVLTF. The CDR3 nucleotides read TGTGCCAGTCACGACAGTGGGATATCTGGGGCCAACGTCCTGACTTTC. Together with reference TRBV19 and TRBJ2-6, the CDR3 gives the full variable domain: DGGITQSPKYLFRKEGQNVTLSCEQNLNHDAMYWYRQDPGQGLRLIYYSQIVNDFQKGDIAEGYSVSREKKESFPLTVTSAQKNPTAFYLCASHDSGISGANVLTFGAGSRLTVL.

The chain uses TRBV19 and TRBJ2-1, with 9 bases identical to TRBD2. CDR1 is LNHDA and CDR2 is SQIVND in the germline V gene (reference sequence). This CDR3 region has 16 residues. V lost 5 bases to trimming and J lost 0 bases; unmatched junction nucleotides: 5. CDR3: CASSGRTSVSYNEQFF. Here the CDR3 DNA reads TGTGCCAGTAGTGGACGGACTAGCGTCTCCTACAATGAGCAGTTCTTC.

This rearrangement joins TRBV18 to TRBJ1-2, with 8 positions matching TRBD1. CDR3 length: 16 residues. The V segment lost 4 bases and the J segment 8 bases; nucleotides outside the gene matches: 15. In germline, CDR1 is KGHSH, CDR2 LQKENI. The CDR3 region is CASSHRDRTRGEGYTF. In DNA, the CDR3 is TGTGCCAGCTCACATAGGGACAGGACCCGCGGGGAAGGCTACACCTTC. The full variable domain, rest sourced from reference TRBV18 and TRBJ1-2, is NAGVMQNPRHLVRRRGQEARLRCSPMKGHSHVYWYRQLPEEGLKFMVYLQKENIIDESGMPKERFSAEFPKEGPSILRIQQVVRGDSAAYFCASSHRDRTRGEGYTFGSGTRLTVV.

The genes are TRBV7-8 and TRBJ1-5; D gene uncertain. The CDR3 covers 11 residues. The germline gives CDR1 SGHVS, CDR2 FQNEAQ. Trimming stripped 5 bases from V and 9 bases from J, with 8 bases between. CDR3 amino acids: CASSTRGPQHF. CDR3 coding DNA: TGTGCCAGCAGCACCAGAGGGCCCCAGCATTTT.

The chain employs TRBV7-2 and TRBJ1-2, with D possibly TRBD1 on 6 matching bases. The CDR3 consists of 15 residues. V was shortened by 1 base and J by 5 bases, with 14 bases between the two germline ends. Germline loops: CDR1 SGHTA, CDR2 FQGNSA. CDR3 DNA sequence: TGTGCCAGCAGCTTAGGTGGGGGCCTTATGTATGGCTACACCTTC. It codes for CASSLGGGLMYGYTF.

CDR3 coding DNA: TGTGCCAGCAGCTTAGGCCACGAGCAGTACTTC. As protein: CASSLGHEQYF. The chain recombines TRBV11-2 with TRBJ2-7; D is ambiguous. The germline gives CDR1 SGHAT, CDR2 FQNNGV. With 1 base removed from V and 5 bases from J, the gap between germline ends came to 3 bases. The CDR3 loop spans 11 amino acids. The full variable domain, in which reference TRBV11-2 and TRBJ2-7 provide the parts outside the CDR3, is EAGVAQSPRYKIIEKRQSVAFWCNPISGHATLYWYQQILGQGPKLLIQFQNNGVVDDSQLPKDRFSAERLKGVDSTLKIQPAKLEDSAVYLCASSLGHEQYFGPGTRLTVT.

The V gene is TRBV7-3, the J gene TRBJ2-1; 8 positions match TRBD2. The germline V gene encodes CDR1 SGHTA and CDR2 FQGTGA. The V and J ends lost 2 bases and 7 bases, in that order; junction bases with no gene match: 7. The CDR3 is made up of 15 amino acids. CDR3 sequence (DNA): TGTGCCAGCAGCTTAGACGGGGGGGATTGGAATGAGCAGTTCTTC. It codes for CASSLDGGDWNEQFF.

This sequence joins TRBV6-2 or TRBV6-3 and TRBJ1-2, with 8 nucleotides matching TRBD1. The V gene's germline CDR1 is MNHEY and CDR2 SVGEGT. There are 14 residues in the CDR3. With V trimmed by 5 bases and J by 4 bases, 6 bases remained unmatched. Written as DNA, the CDR3 is TGTGCCAGCAGTCCGGGACAGGCACTCTATGGCTACACCTTC. It is translated as CASSPGQALYGYTF.

The gene calls are TRBV9 and TRBJ2-3; D is uncertain. V lost 4 bases and J lost 0, with 12 bases in between. Germline lookup yields CDR1 SGDLS and CDR2 YYNGEE. This CDR3 is built from 15 residues. CDR3 DNA: TGTGCCAGCAGCCTCCAGGTCGGGAGCACAGATACGCAGTATTTT. Translating gives CASSLQVGSTDTQYF.

This chain links TRBV14 with TRBJ2-5; D might be TRBD1 (5 bases). This CDR3 has 13 amino acids. CDR1 and CDR2 from the germline V gene are SGHDN and FVKESK. Trimming removed 4 bases at V and 3 bases at J, with 9 bases between. The CDR3 coding sequence is TGTGCCAGCAGCCGCAGACAGAAAGAGACCCAGTACTTC. Its protein product is CASSRRQKETQYF.

V is TRBV18 and J is TRBJ1-1, with D uncertain. The CDR3 has 13 residues. Deletions cut 3 bases from V and 4 bases from J, with 9 bases between. CDR1 is KGHSH, CDR2 LQKENI, per germline. CDR3 sequence reads: CASSPWEVTEAFF. The DNA for the CDR3 is TGTGCCAGCTCACCCTGGGAAGTCACTGAAGCTTTCTTT.

This chain joins TRBV28 and TRBJ2-7, with D maybe TRBD2 (5 bases). The germline V and J ends were trimmed by 11 bases and 1 base, with 12 bases remaining between them. CDR1 and CDR2 from the germline V gene are MDHEN and SYDVKM. The CDR3 loop spans 12 amino acids. CDR3 in amino acids: CAAGGRSYEQYF. As DNA, the CDR3 is TGTGCCGCTGGTGGGAGATCCTACGAGCAGTACTTC.

The rearrangement uses TRBV30 and TRBJ1-6; D is undetermined. With 3 bases removed from V and 7 bases from J, the gap between germline ends came to 7 bases. Germline CDR1 GTSNPN, CDR2 SVGIG (reference sequence). This CDR3 is built from 12 residues. Here the CDR3 DNA reads TGTGCCTGGAGGGCGGGCAATTCACCCCTCCACTTT. Amino acids: CAWRAGNSPLHF.

The V call is TRBV3-1 (or the pseudogene TRBV3-2), the J call TRBJ2-1; D is ambiguous. There are 12 residues in the CDR3. V lost 4 bases to trimming and J lost 8 bases, with 9 bases between them. Germline CDR1 and CDR2: LGHDT and YNNKEL (reference sequence). CDR3 DNA: TGTGCCAGCAGCCTCCTTCCCCATGAGCAGTTCTTC. Residues: CASSLLPHEQFF.

On this clone itself: The sample holds other DNA sequences that translate to the same CDR3. The chain recombines TRBV7-2 with TRBJ1-5, with D possibly matching TRBD1 (6 bases). CDR1 is SGHTA, CDR2 FQGNSA, per germline. CDR3 length: 14 residues. V was shortened by 0 bases and J by 4 bases, with 7 bases between the two germline ends. The DNA for the CDR3 is TGTGCCAGCAGCTTAGCCAGGGGAAATCAGCCCCAGCATTTT. Protein: CASSLARGNQPQHF.

This chain joins TRBV5-6 and TRBJ1-5, with D hard to call. Germline V lookup: CDR1 SGHDT, CDR2 YYEEEE. This CDR3 has 16 amino acids. V was pared by 2 bases and J by 0 bases, with 12 bases between. The CDR3: CASSLRSGYSNQPQHF. The CDR3 region has the DNA TGTGCCAGCAGCTTAAGGTCGGGGTATAGCAATCAGCCCCAGCATTTT.

The V gene is TRBV11-2, the J gene TRBJ1-5; D gene ambiguous. Trimming removed 4 bases from V and 1 base from J, with 14 bases in between. This CDR3 is built from 16 residues. The germline V gene has CDR1 SGHAT and CDR2 FQNNGV. The CDR3 reads CASSSKGPGSNQPQHF. DNA for the CDR3: TGTGCCAGCAGCTCTAAGGGTCCGGGGAGCAATCAGCCCCAGCATTTT.

The genes are TRBV2 and TRBJ1-5; TRBD1 matches 8 bases. The CDR3 spans 14 residues. Trimming removed 4 bases from V and 7 bases from J; junction bases left unmatched: 6. Germline V gene sequence: CDR1 SNHLY, CDR2 FYNNEI. The CDR3 protein is CASSGQGARQPQHF. In DNA, the CDR3 is TGTGCCAGCAGTGGGCAGGGGGCCAGGCAGCCCCAGCATTTT.

J is TRBJ2-7 and V is TRBV5-4; D gene unclear. Deletions cut 2 bases from V and 0 bases from J, with 9 bases between. Germline loops: CDR1 SGHNT, CDR2 YYREEE (reference sequence). This CDR3 contains 14 residues. For the CDR3, the DNA is TGTGCCAGCAGCTTCACAGCCAGCTCCTACGAGCAGTACTTC. Its protein product is CASSFTASSYEQYF.

The J gene is TRBJ2-3, the V gene TRBV6-4, with 8 bases fitting TRBD2. The J segment lost 0 bases and the V segment lost 5 bases, leaving 7 bases of the junction unmatched. The CDR3 is made up of 16 amino acids. CDR1 MRHNA and CDR2 SNTAGT come from the germline V gene. The CDR3, as DNA: TGTGCCAGCAGTCAGAATAGCGGGGTTAGCACAGATACGCAGTATTTT. It encodes CASSQNSGVSTDTQYF.